The subject of this entry is one TCR beta chain. What it recognizes is unknown. Use of 60 Vbeta and 13 Jbeta primers characterized the PCR. TCRdb keeps only in-frame clones here, not all; method: immunoSEQ multiplex PCR. The sample has about 100,000 clones, roughly 78% seen once. These data are taken from a study of cytomegalovirus exposure and HLA in healthy donors. Whole-study findings and limits: By HLA locus, TCR association rates varied in a later analysis, with DRB1 showing the most and HLA-C the fewest.

Germline assignment: CDR1 SGHDT and CDR2 YYEEEE. The CDR3 extends over 16 amino acids. Trimming shortened V by 1 base and J by 0 bases, and 13 bases separated the two germline ends. The rearrangement links TRBV5-6 to TRBJ2-5, with a tentative D call TRBD1 (6 bases). Sequenced: PBMCs. This TCR was sampled from a woman aged 55-69 years in good health and CMV-seronegative. CDR3 amino acids: CASSLWTAWYQETQYF. CDR3 coding DNA: TGTGCCAGCAGCTTGTGGACAGCCTGGTACCAAGAGACCCAGTACTTC.